This TCR beta chain was profiled in a study of cytomegalovirus exposure and HLA in healthy donors (dated by TCRdb to about 2017). A note on the overall study: According to a later analysis, one platform produced both the 120 validation repertoires and the 666 repertoires of the first cohort. The study was designed to test whether signatures of past pathogen exposure could be identified by cataloging public T cell receptors. Along with the roughly 700-subject first cohort, a separate validation cohort of over 90 different subjects was used. High-throughput TCR immunosequencing, statistical association of individual TCRs with disease status, and machine learning were combined to predict cytomegalovirus infection status. Beyond this particular receptor, the publication reports: The classifier was reported to diagnose cytomegalovirus status with high specificity and sensitivity in both the original and validation cohorts. Of the cluster scores, approximately 95% were above 0 in a later analysis, which found that TCRs clustered in the first cohort also tended to co-occur in the approximately 120 validation repertoires. A few of the identified cytomegalovirus-associated TCR beta chains were confirmed in vitro to be specific for cytomegalovirus antigens. The authors suggested that the approach could potentially be extended to other disease states and immunological phenotypes. The study gave a list of 150 to 200 TCR beta chains associated with cytomegalovirus. A later analysis lacked HLA typing for the validation cohort, so it scored co-occurrence in that cohort across all 110 or so repertoires. Across donors, most TCR sequences were observed very rarely, whereas some public TCRs were present in many individuals.

The donors were included in the validation cohort of some 110 subjects, a group kept apart from the roughly 680-subject first cohort. A note on this clone: Its antigen is currently not known. Base qualities were left out, and no much larger clone turns up one base away.

Trimming costs V 4 bases and J 5 bases, and their ends lie 20 bases apart. CDR1 and CDR2 are read off the germline V gene as MDHEN and SYDVKM. From the cysteine through the phenylalanine, the CDR3 covers 16 amino acids. Only CDR3 DNA is held: 48 bases, read in frame from base 1. The library was built by means of the immunoSEQ multiplex PCR assay. The paper's processing steps were these. A statistical classification framework was built for diagnosing cytomegalovirus status from the catalog of TCR beta chain sequences. TCRdb limited this immuneACCESS table to in-frame rearrangements with V and J called. A share of clones is missing; checked studies link under half to unresolved V genes, and the rest is unexplained. The DNA gave D and trimming, while V, J and clone size come from that table. Across this sample there are about 240,000 clones, with approximately 83% seen only once. Of the sample, about 1.2% is held by the ten largest clones.

This receptor was obtained from a woman younger than 45 in good health and CMV-seropositive. The sequencing sample was made of PBMCs. The V gene is TRBV28 and the J gene is TRBJ2-5; tentative D gene TRBD2, with 6 bases matching. The nucleotides are TGTGCCAGCAGTTCCGCCCAGACCGGAGGGTGGGAGACCCAGTACTTC. This codes for CASSSAQTGGWETQYF.